This T cell receptor beta chain is from a study of blood T cell repertoires in COVID-19 (dated by TCRdb to the early 2020s). Some background on the complete study: Collaborator samples came from the United States, Italy and Spain and covered acute and convalescent phases of COVID-19. Samples were obtained from the ongoing ImmuneRACE study (first 160 participants) and from 1,000 to 1,500 subjects provided by 6 global collaborators. The sample metadata nearly always contained a de-identified subject ID, COVID-19 status, age in years and sex. Deeply sampled blood TCRbeta repertoires from subjects exposed to, actively infected with, or recovered from COVID-19 were included in the dataset. The prospective study material was composed of cDNA or gDNA derived from T cells, B-cell-depleted T cells, or PBMCs. The repertoires were released in a freely available public database meant as a resource for research on the immune response to SARS-CoV-2. Where available, HLA class I and class II types were obtained from metadata supplied by the sample provider rather than from assay-based typing.

General conclusions and limits of the study: How much clinical and demographic metadata was included differed by source and by participant, and the metadata was provided uncurated.

TCRbeta CDR3 regions were amplified from genomic DNA using the immunoSEQ Assay, a bias-controlled multiplex PCR. As for the original processing: The number of nucleated cells in each sample was estimated from the amplification of reference gene primers within the assay. To quantify the absolute abundance of each unique TCRbeta CDR3 rearrangement, sequence reads were collapsed and filtered. For each sample, productive Simpson clonality was calculated as the square root of Simpson's diversity index across productive rearrangements. The clones in this table, taken by TCRdb from immuneACCESS, are in-frame only. Not every clone is retained; where verified, under half of the shortfall comes from an unresolved V gene, and the cause of the rest is unknown. V and J calls and clone size follow that table, whereas D and trimming were derived from the DNA. The sample table contains tens of thousands of clones; only one count was recorded for roughly 80% of them. The ten biggest clones cover roughly 25% of the sample.

Each collaborating institution followed its own protocols to collect whole blood in K2EDTA tubes. For TCRbeta analysis, collaborator samples were shipped as frozen whole blood, as isolated PBMCs, or as DNA extracted from either sample type. This clone was seen once. Its antigen remains unidentified. Base qualities are not recorded, but no much larger clone differs from it by a single base. From cysteine to phenylalanine, the CDR3 is 15 amino acids long. Here the CDR3 DNA is all that survives: 45 bases in frame from base 1. CDR1 SGHRS and CDR2 YFSETQ are derived from the germline V gene. V is pruned by 3 bases and J by 6 bases, leaving 2 bases of the junction without a gene match.

Recombination linked TRBV5-1 to TRBJ1-6; TRBD1 aligns with 11 central bases. Sequenced input: peripheral blood. The source is a human donor in a cohort sampled during active COVID-19. Here is the DNA: TGCGCCAGCAGCTCCGGGACAGGGGGTAATTCACCCCTCCACTTT. Its translation is CASSSGTGGNSPLHF.